Presented here are 24 T cell receptor beta chains from one specimen sequenced in a study of blood T cell repertoires in COVID-19. TCRdb keeps only in-frame clones here, not all; method: immunoSEQ multiplex PCR. The table has under 55,000 clones, more than 75% seen once. Sequenced sample: peripheral blood. These receptors were taken from a human donor in a cohort sampled during active COVID-19.

This clone occurred a few times. The chain is built from TRBV4-1 and TRBJ2-5; D possibly corresponds to TRBD1 (5 bases). The germline V gene encodes CDR1 MGHRA and CDR2 YSYEKL. The V end lost 3 bases, the J end lost 2 bases, and 10 bases lay between the germline ends. This CDR3 has 14 amino acids. DNA of the CDR3: TGCGCCAGCAGCCAGGGGAACAGGCAAGAGACCCAGTACTTC. Translated: CASSQGNRQETQYF.

This clone was recorded only once. The CDR3 coding sequence is TGTGCCAGCAGCCAAGTCGCGGGACCCGGGGAGCTGTTTTTT. It translates to CASSQVAGPGELFF. The V call is TRBV3-1 (or the pseudogene TRBV3-2), the J call TRBJ2-2; possible D gene TRBD2, 6 bases. The V gene lost 1 base and the J gene lost 6 bases, with 9 bases spanning the gap. This CDR3 spans 14 amino acids. Per the germline V gene, CDR1 is LGHDT and CDR2 is YNNKEL (reference sequence).

V and J are TRBV10-3 and TRBJ2-3; tentative D call: TRBD1 (6 bases). The CDR3 has 15 amino acids. Trimming cost V 6 bases and J 2 bases, with 15 bases left between them. Germline values: CDR1 ENHRY, CDR2 SYGVKD. The CDR3 is CAIREDRWNTDTQYF. The CDR3 coding sequence is TGTGCCATCAGAGAAGACAGGTGGAACACAGATACGCAGTATTTT.

This chain links TRBV5-1 with TRBJ2-7; 7 nucleotides agree with TRBD2. CDR1 is SGHRS, CDR2 YFSETQ, per germline. V lost 0 bases, J lost 4 bases, and 4 bases stayed unmatched. The length of the CDR3 is 14 residues. The CDR3 region has the DNA TGCGCCAGCAGCTTGGATGTGGGAGGGTACGAGCAGTACTTC. Translation: CASSLDVGGYEQYF.

In this sample, this clone turned up a few times. This chain uses TRBV6-2 or TRBV6-3 with TRBJ1-1; TRBD1 matches 8 bases. The CDR3 covers 18 residues. CDR1 and CDR2 from the germline V gene are MNHEY and SVGEGT. The trim removed 0 bases at V and 5 bases at J, leaving 14 bases unmatched. The CDR3 sequence: CASSYSVVRARGHTEAFF. The CDR3 DNA follows: TGTGCCAGCAGTTACTCCGTTGTACGCGCCAGGGGGCATACTGAAGCTTTCTTT.

V usage is TRBV21-1 and J usage is TRBJ2-7; the table calls TRBD1, which could not be checked here. TRBV21-1 is a known pseudogene. CDR3 length: 13 amino acids. CDR3 in DNA: TGTGCCATACAAAGGGACACCCACTACGAGCAGTACGTC. This gives the protein CAIQRDTHYEQYV.

This sequence joins TRBV28 and TRBJ1-5; the match to TRBD1 covers 7 bases. This CDR3 is 16 amino acids long. Germline V gene lookup returns CDR1 MDHEN and CDR2 SYDVKM. V trimming: 6 bases; J trimming: 3 bases; junction bases outside the gene matches: 11. CDR3 residues: CASRPTGYEANQPQHF. In nucleotides, the CDR3 is TGTGCCAGCAGGCCGACAGGGTACGAGGCCAATCAGCCCCAGCATTTT.

This chain links TRBV7-9 with TRBJ1-2; 9 bases fit TRBD1. The CDR3 loop spans 17 amino acids. Germline V CDR1 and CDR2: SEHNR, FQNEAQ (reference sequence). V lost 5 bases and J lost 0; bases outside the gene matches: 10. CDR3 sequence reads: CASSRDRGTRTNYGYTF. In DNA form, the CDR3 reads TGTGCCAGCAGCCGCGACAGGGGGACCCGAACTAACTATGGCTACACCTTC. Variable domain in full (rest from reference TRBV7-9 and TRBJ1-2): DTGVSQNPRHKITKRGQNVTFRCDPISEHNRLYWYRQTLGQGPEFLTYFQNEAQLEKSRLLSDRFSAERPKGSFSTLEIQRTEQGDSAMYLCASSRDRGTRTNYGYTFGSGTRLTVV.

The chain couples TRBV5-1 to TRBJ2-3; 10 nucleotides match TRBD2. The CDR3 spans 14 residues. After removal of 4 bases from V and 4 bases from J, the junction contained 3 bases not matched to a gene. The germline gives CDR1 SGHRS, CDR2 YFSETQ. This chain's CDR3 is CASSAGLAADTQYF. As DNA, the CDR3 is TGCGCCAGCAGCGCTGGACTAGCGGCAGATACGCAGTATTTT.

The rearrangement joins TRBV5-1 to TRBJ2-1, with 10 positions matching TRBD1. This CDR3 is built from 14 residues. V lost 5 bases and J lost 5; bases outside the gene matches: 4. Germline values: CDR1 SGHRS, CDR2 YFSETQ. The CDR3 coding sequence is TGCGCCAGCAGTCGGGACAGGGGAAACAATGAGCAGTTCTTC. Its translation: CASSRDRGNNEQFF.

This clone has a single count. The chain carries TRBV6-4 and TRBJ1-1; TRBD1 is a possible D gene (5 bases). The germline V gene encodes CDR1 MRHNA and CDR2 SNTAGT. V lost 5 bases and J 3 bases, leaving 13 bases between the germline ends. The CDR3 has 14 residues. CDR3 loop: CASSPGGGDTEAFF. In DNA, the CDR3 is TGTGCCAGCAGTCCCGGAGGAGGGGACACTGAAGCTTTCTTT.

This chain connects TRBV2 to TRBJ1-6; TRBD1 agrees at 9 bases. J was trimmed by 10 bases and V by 3 bases; bases with no gene match: 7. The CDR3 loop spans 15 amino acids. Germline CDR1 and CDR2: SNHLY and FYNNEI. The CDR3 region is CASSETGGMKSPLHF. The DNA of the CDR3 is TGTGCCAGCAGTGAGACAGGGGGGATGAAGTCACCCCTCCACTTT.

The V and J genes are TRBV18 and TRBJ2-7, with no clear D. The length of the CDR3 is 14 residues. Trimming took off 3 bases at V and 3 bases at J, with 12 bases between the two ends. Germline V gene lookup returns CDR1 KGHSH and CDR2 LQKENI. The CDR3 protein is CASSPAGFVYEQYF. CDR3 DNA: TGTGCCAGCTCACCTGCAGGCTTCGTCTACGAGCAGTACTTC.

This rearrangement joins TRBV4-1 to TRBJ1-1; 10 nucleotides match TRBD1. CDR3 length equals 15 residues. Germline V lookup: CDR1 MGHRA, CDR2 YSYEKL. The V gene end was trimmed by 2 bases and the J gene end by 6 bases; junction bases not matched to a gene: 6. The CDR3 nucleotides read TGCGCCAGCAGCCAACCGGGACAGGGGAAACCTGAAGCTTTCTTT. It yields the protein CASSQPGQGKPEAFF.

This sequence joins TRBV27 and TRBJ2-5; 10 bases fit TRBD2. V shed 4 bases, J shed 5 bases, and the junction held 10 bases outside the gene matches. This CDR3 comprises 16 residues. Germline V CDR1 and CDR2: MNHEY, SMNVEV (reference sequence). CDR3 coding DNA: TGTGCCAGCAGTTCTCATGTAGCGGGAGGTATGGAGACCCAGTACTTC. It codes for CASSSHVAGGMETQYF.

This chain uses TRBV5-6 with TRBJ2-7; 8 nucleotides line up with TRBD1. The germline CDR1 and CDR2 sequences are SGHDT and YYEEEE. The junction had 9 bases not matched to a gene; V was cut back by 4 bases and J by 0 bases. CDR3 length equals 16 residues. CDR3 coding DNA: TGTGCCAGCAGCCCGGGGACAGGCCGGACCTCCTACGAGCAGTACTTC. It yields the protein CASSPGTGRTSYEQYF.

V gene TRBV11-3 combines with J gene TRBJ1-3, with unresolved D. The ends were cut back, 2 bases at V and 5 bases at J, with 7 bases in the middle. The germline CDR1 and CDR2 sequences are SGHNT and YENEEA. The CDR3 is 13 residues long. CDR3 bases: TGTGCCAGCAGCTTATACACGAGAAACACCATATATTTT. It is translated as CASSLYTRNTIYF.

The chain is built from TRBV29-1 and TRBJ1-3; D uncertain. This CDR3 has 12 residues. Looked up from germline, CDR1 is SQVTM and CDR2 is ANQGSEA. Trimming removed 7 bases at V and 8 bases at J, with 15 bases between. In DNA form, the CDR3 reads TGCAGCGCAATAGGCGGGCTGGACACCATATATTTT. Protein: CSAIGGLDTIYF.

V is TRBV7-8 and J is TRBJ2-1; a possible D gene is TRBD2 (6 bases). Germline V CDR1 and CDR2: SGHVS, FQNEAQ. V was clipped by 0 bases and J by 7 bases, with 7 bases between them. There are 13 residues in the CDR3. The CDR3 loop reads CASSLAGLNEQFF. CDR3 in DNA: TGTGCCAGCAGCTTAGCGGGACTTAATGAGCAGTTCTTC.

The chain has TRBV6-2 or TRBV6-3 and TRBJ1-5; TRBD1 is a possible D gene (6 bases). CDR1 and CDR2 from the germline V gene are MNHEY and SVGEGT. The CDR3 is made up of 14 amino acids. Trimming shortened V by 2 bases and J by 4 bases, and 9 bases separated the two germline ends. The CDR3 sequence is CASSYAGQNQPQHF. DNA for the CDR3: TGTGCCAGCAGTTACGCCGGACAGAATCAGCCCCAGCATTTT.

The V and J genes are TRBV5-5 and TRBJ1-4; D is unresolved. The CDR3 consists of 14 residues. CDR1 is SGHKS, CDR2 YYEKEE, per germline (reference sequence). V was cut by 4 bases and J by 4 bases, with 11 bases left in between. CDR3 DNA sequence: TGTGCCAGCAGCCCTGACGGGAGTAATGAAAAACTGTTTTTT. This gives the protein CASSPDGSNEKLFF.

This chain joins TRBV19 and TRBJ2-7, with D unclear. This CDR3 contains 14 residues. The V gene's germline CDR1 is LNHDA and CDR2 SQIVND (reference sequence). The V gene lost 1 base and the J gene lost 3 bases, with 10 bases spanning the gap. The CDR3 DNA is TGTGCCAGTAGTATAGGAGGTACAAACTACGAGCAGTACTTC. Protein sequence: CASSIGGTNYEQYF.

This sequence joins TRBV7-3 and TRBJ2-1; TRBD1 is a possible D gene (6 bases). Germline lookup yields CDR1 SGHTA and CDR2 FQGTGA. V was clipped by 6 bases and J by 6 bases, with 12 bases between them. The CDR3 length is 13 residues. The CDR3 DNA sequence: TGTGCCAGCAGATCAGGGGCTCTCAATGAGCAGTTCTTC. Translated: CASRSGALNEQFF.

This clone has more than one count but fewer than ten. The chain recombines TRBV6-4 with TRBJ2-2; TRBD1 is a possible D gene (6 bases). The CDR3 length is 13 residues. Germline-derived CDR1 and CDR2 are MRHNA and SNTAGT. Trimming pared 4 bases from V and 3 bases from J, leaving 6 bases between. CDR3 nucleotides: TGTGCCAGCAGTGCAGGGGACACCGGGGAGCTGTTTTTT. Protein product: CASSAGDTGELFF.